Each of the 25 T cell receptor beta chains below was sequenced from the same sample in a study of tumor-infiltrating lymphocytes in primary liver carcinoma. The source material, 20-30 mg of unsorted bulk tissue, was used to co-extract RNA and DNA. Starting from 500 ng of total RNA, TCR beta cDNA was produced with a primer in the constant region. Libraries of TCR beta came from three nested multiplex PCR rounds with slightly modified ARM-PCR. Running approximately 10 cycles apiece, the first two PCR rounds relied on TRBV1-TRBV30 forward primers together with a C-beta reverse primer. In TCRdb, the multiplex PCR reads were re-called with MiXCR into one record per CDR3 protein. The sample has about 26,000 distinct CDR3 sequences, about three quarters seen once. Material: liver tumor tissue from sampling region 3. Subset meaning: tumor region T3, left-lateral pole. Receptors originate from a man aged 40-55 years with primary liver carcinoma and hepatitis B virus infection.

A few counts support this clonotype. The J gene is TRBJ2-7, the V gene TRBV11-1, with 8 bases aligning to TRBD2. V lost 1 base, J lost 12 bases, and 14 bases stayed unmatched. The CDR3 spans 15 residues. In germline, CDR1 is SGHAT, CDR2 FQDESV (reference sequence). The CDR3 sequence: CASSLGGLVGLLRYF. The CDR3 region has the DNA TGTGCCAGCAGCTTAGGGGGACTAGTGGGACTTCTTAGGTACTTC. Variable domain in full (rest from reference TRBV11-1 and TRBJ2-7): EAEVAQSPRYKITEKSQAVAFWCDPISGHATLYWYRQILGQGPELLVQFQDESVVDDSQLPKDRFSAERLKGVDSTLKIQPAELGDSAMYLCASSLGGLVGLLRYFGPGTRLTVT.

Concerning this clonotype: This CDR3 fails to terminate in the conserved phenylalanine or tryptophan, so it likely reflects a read error. The rearrangement links TRBV7-2 to TRBJ2-1; no definite D call. The CDR3 runs to 11 residues. V lost 3 bases to trimming and J lost 7 bases, with 4 bases between them. In germline, CDR1 is SGHTA, CDR2 FQGNSA. CDR3 in DNA: TGTGCCAGCAGCTTTCTTAATGAGCAGTTCTTA. Amino acids: CASSFLNEQFL.

As to this clonotype: A read error is likely, as this CDR3 ends without the conserved phenylalanine or tryptophan. The V and J genes are TRBV4-2 and TRBJ2-3; D is perhaps TRBD2 (6 bases). Germline CDR1 and CDR2: LGHNA and YNFKEQ. The CDR3 covers 15 residues. CDR3 loop: CASSQEKGLTDTQYL. CDR3 coding DNA: TGTGCAAGCAGCCAAGAGAAGGGACTGACAGATACGCAGTATTTA.

In regard to this clonotype: As the CDR3 is not closed by the conserved phenylalanine or tryptophan, this likely results from a read error. No DNA is shown, since the ends of the CDR3 on it are uncertain; the CDR3 is the one TCRdb lists. Here the CDR3 reads CASSPRITYEQYL. This chain uses TRBV12-3 or TRBV12-4 with TRBJ2-7. From its first to its last residue, the CDR3 has 13 amino acids.

Notes on this clonotype: As the CDR3 is not closed by the conserved phenylalanine or tryptophan, this likely results from a read error. This sequence joins TRBV5-6 and TRBJ1-2; tentative D call: TRBD1 (5 bases). CDR1 is SGHDT, CDR2 YYEEEE, per germline. The CDR3 sequence is 15 residues long. V lost 4 bases, J lost 7 bases, and 20 bases lay in between. The CDR3, as DNA: TGTGCCAGCAGCCCCACACCAGGGTTAAGGGGTGGCTACACCGTC. Protein sequence: CASSPTPGLRGGYTV.

About this clonotype itself: This is likely a read error, given that the CDR3 carries no conserved phenylalanine or tryptophan at its end. Because the CDR3's place on the DNA is in doubt, the DNA is left out and the CDR3 is given as listed by TCRdb. V usage is TRBV5-1 and J usage is TRBJ2-1; no check of the table's D call, TRBD1, against the DNA was made. Germline CDR1 is SGHRS and CDR2 is YFSETQ. The CDR3 is 14 amino acids long, termini counted. CDR3 sequence reads: CASSPGQGLGEQFS.

This clonotype was observed a single time. An end of the junction does not agree with germline; a read error may underlie this. This chain joins TRBV12-3 or TRBV12-4 and TRBJ2-7, with D uncertain. The CDR3 runs to 16 residues. This CDR3 reads CVRSLIGSGSSYEQYF. CDR3 nucleotide sequence: TGTGTCCGCAGTTTAATAGGCTCCGGTAGCTCCTATGAGCAGTACTTC.

As for this clonotype: Germline and junction disagree at one end, which may indicate a read error. The rearrangement joins TRBV11-2 to TRBJ2-5; TRBD2 matches 8 bases. The CDR3 consists of 16 residues. Looked up from germline, CDR1 is SGHAT and CDR2 is FQNNGV. The CDR3 sequence is CARSPTPGGGKETQYF. As DNA, the CDR3 is TGTGCCAGAAGCCCCACTCCTGGCGGGGGGAAAGAGACCCAGTACTTT. The whole variable domain, remainder taken from reference TRBV11-2 and TRBJ2-5, is EAGVAQSPRYKIIEKRQSVAFWCNPISGHATLYWYQQILGQGPKLLIQFQNNGVVDDSQLPKDRFSAERLKGVDSTLKIQPAKLEDSAVYLCARSPTPGGGKETQYFGPGTRLLVL.

In its sample, this clonotype is medium-sized (0.01 to 0.1%). The chain recombines TRBV6-5 with TRBJ2-6; D not resolved. V was clipped by 5 bases and J by 0 bases, with 5 bases between them. The CDR3 is made up of 14 amino acids. Germline V lookup: CDR1 MNHEY, CDR2 SVGAGI. CDR3 DNA: TGTGCCAGCAGTCAAGACTCTGGGGCCAACGTCCTGACTTTC. Translated, it gives CASSQDSGANVLTF.

As to this clonotype: The missing conserved phenylalanine or tryptophan at the end of this CDR3 makes a read error likely. The V call is TRBV11-2, the J call TRBJ2-5; D unresolved. Trimming took off 5 bases at V and 3 bases at J, with 19 bases between the two ends. The length of the CDR3 is 16 residues. Germline assignment: CDR1 SGHAT and CDR2 FQNNGV. This CDR3 is CASSQTHGGWKETQYS. As DNA, the CDR3 is TGTGCCAGCAGCCAAACTCATGGTGGGTGGAAAGAGACCCAGTACTCC.

The count of this clonotype is one. The junction differs from germline at one of its ends, possibly a read error. This chain uses TRBV5-4 with TRBJ2-7; D might be TRBD2 (6 bases). Germline CDR1 is SGHNT and CDR2 is YYREEE (reference sequence). The length of the CDR3 is 15 residues. For the CDR3, the DNA is TGTGCCAACAGCTCGGAGGGCAGGGCCTACAACGAACAGTACTTC. This translates into CANSSEGRAYNEQYF.

This clonotype came up a few times. One base away lies a much larger clone, so this may be a sequencing read error. This chain links TRBV5-1 with TRBJ2-5; 8 bases are a match to TRBD2. The CDR3 sequence is 15 residues long. CDR1 SGHRS and CDR2 YFSETQ come from the germline V gene. With V trimmed by 0 bases and J by 2 bases, 3 bases remained unmatched. The CDR3 protein is CASSLVSSGQETQYF. The CDR3 DNA reads as TGCGCCAGCAGCTTGGTTTCTAGCGGGCAAGAGACCCAGTACTTC.

Regarding this clonotype: A read error may account for a junction end that differs from germline. The rearrangement uses TRBV6-5 and TRBJ2-7; a possible D gene is TRBD1 (6 bases). CDR1 is MNHEY, CDR2 SVGAGI, per germline. The CDR3 runs 14 residues. CDR3 region: CASSTWDKSYGQYF. The DNA for the CDR3 is TGTGCCAGCAGTACCTGGGACAAGTCCTACGGGCAGTACTTC.

On this clonotype: An end of the junction differs from the germline gene, which may be a read error. This chain connects TRBV2 to TRBJ2-7, with D perhaps TRBD1 (6 bases). CDR3 length: 15 residues. CDR1 is SNHLY, CDR2 FYNNEI, per germline. CDR3 residues: CVSGENRAVSYEQYF. The DNA of the CDR3 is TGTGTCAGCGGTGAGAACAGGGCAGTCTCCTACGAGCAGTACTTC. The full variable domain, rest sourced from reference TRBV2 and TRBJ2-7, is EPEVTQTPSHQVTQMGQEVILRCVPISNHLYFYWYRQILGQKVEFLVSFYNNEISEKSEIFDDQFSVERPDGSNFTLKIRSTKLEDSAMYFCVSGENRAVSYEQYFGPGTRLTVT.

The V and J genes are TRBV11-2 and TRBJ2-7, with 9 bases fitting TRBD1. The J segment lost 4 bases and the V segment lost 4 bases, leaving 8 bases of the junction unmatched. Per the germline V gene, CDR1 is SGHAT and CDR2 is FQNNGV. The CDR3 spans 15 residues. The CDR3 reads CASSSTGGRRYEQYF. The CDR3 DNA reads TGTGCCAGCAGCTCTACAGGGGGCCGGAGGTACGAGCAGTACTTC.

In the case of this clonotype: The junction departs from the called germline gene at one end, perhaps through a read error. The rearrangement uses TRBV4-1 and TRBJ2-7; the match to TRBD2 covers 7 bases. The CDR3 spans 16 residues. In germline, CDR1 is MGHRA, CDR2 YSYEKL. CDR3 bases: TGCGTCAGCAGCCAATCCCTAGCGGAGCCACCTTACAAGCAGTACTTC. It translates to CVSSQSLAEPPYKQYF.

V usage is TRBV6-6 and J usage is TRBJ1-4; 7 bases agree with TRBD1. Germline CDR1 is MNHNY and CDR2 is SVGAGI (reference sequence). There are 14 residues in the CDR3. The CDR3 DNA reads TGTGCTAGCGGCCTCCACGACAGGGACGAAAAACTGTTTTTT. It is translated as CASGLHDRDEKLFF.

About this clonotype itself: The junction and the germline gene differ at one end; a read error may be behind it. This chain joins TRBV11-2 and TRBJ2-5; 10 positions agree with TRBD2. The CDR3 has 14 residues. Germline assignment: CDR1 SGHAT and CDR2 FQNNGV. Here the CDR3 DNA reads TGTGCCAGCAGGTTATCGCTAGCGGGAGAGACCCAGTACTTT. This codes for CASRLSLAGETQYF.

Worth noting for this clonotype: It is likely a read error, because the conserved phenylalanine at the end of the CDR3 is missing. The V call is TRBV4-1, the J call TRBJ1-6, with 9 bases fitting TRBD1. V shed 4 bases, J shed 10 bases, and the junction held 11 bases outside the gene matches. CDR1 and CDR2 (germline): MGHRA, YSYEKL. CDR3 length: 16 residues. CDR3 DNA: TGCGCCAGCAGCCGCCACCTACAGGGGGCGGACTCACCCCTCCACTTA. Amino acid sequence: CASSRHLQGADSPLHL.

Note on this clonotype: This may come from a read error, since a much larger clone is one base off. The chain is built from TRBV30 and TRBJ1-5; D gene ambiguous. V shed 5 bases and J shed 10 bases, with 18 bases lying between them. Per the germline V gene, CDR1 is GTSNPN and CDR2 is SVGIG (reference sequence). The CDR3 is made up of 13 amino acids. The CDR3 reads CAWGLKGSHPQHF. CDR3 coding DNA: TGTGCCTGGGGCCTAAAAGGCAGTCATCCCCAGCATTTT.

As regards this clonotype: The junction departs from the called germline gene at one end, perhaps through a read error. The chain employs TRBV10-2 and TRBJ2-7; D is perhaps TRBD1 (5 bases). This CDR3 region has 15 residues. In germline, CDR1 is WSHSY, CDR2 SAAADI. CDR3: CASNPGQVAIYEQYF. The CDR3 DNA sequence: TGCGCCAGCAACCCTGGACAAGTGGCGATCTACGAGCAATACTTC.

A remark on this clonotype: This CDR3 fails to terminate in the conserved phenylalanine or tryptophan, so it likely reflects a read error. CDR3: CAIAKRSGVAEGFSYEQYL. CDR3 in DNA: TGTGCCATCGCCAAACGATCGGGAGTAGCGGAAGGGTTCTCCTACGAGCAGTACCTC. J is TRBJ2-7 and V is TRBV10-3; possible D gene TRBD2, 6 bases. Trimming left V 8 bases short and J 0 bases short, with 29 bases between. This CDR3 is 19 amino acids long. Germline CDR1 reads ENHRY; CDR2 reads SYGVKD.

Details on this clonotype: Just one base apart from a much larger clone, this may be a read error. This sequence joins TRBV18 and TRBJ1-4; D is possibly TRBD1 (5 bases). Germline CDR1 and CDR2: KGHSH and LQKENI. This CDR3 comprises 15 residues. The V end lost 6 bases, the J end lost 8 bases, and 19 bases lay between the germline ends. The CDR3 DNA follows: TGTGCCAGCTCGACAGACGCAGGGACGGGAGAAAAACTGTTTTTT. Protein: CASSTDAGTGEKLFF.

CDR3 nucleotides: TGCGCCAGCAGCCAACCCCTAGAGGAGTCACTTTACGAGCAGTACTTC. As protein: CASSQPLEESLYEQYF. The rearrangement joins TRBV4-1 to TRBJ2-7; D gene unclear. Trimming cost V 2 bases and J 4 bases, with 18 bases left between them. This CDR3 contains 16 residues. Germline V gives CDR1 MGHRA, CDR2 YSYEKL.

This clonotype counts as medium-sized. This chain connects TRBV4-1 to TRBJ2-3; possibly TRBD1 for D (6 bases). Germline CDR1 and CDR2: MGHRA and YSYEKL. With 0 bases removed from V and 4 bases from J, the gap between germline ends came to 14 bases. This CDR3 is built from 16 residues. DNA of the CDR3: TGCGCCAGCAGCCAAGATTGGCAGGGGTGGGCAGATACGCAGTATTTT. This encodes CASSQDWQGWADTQYF.